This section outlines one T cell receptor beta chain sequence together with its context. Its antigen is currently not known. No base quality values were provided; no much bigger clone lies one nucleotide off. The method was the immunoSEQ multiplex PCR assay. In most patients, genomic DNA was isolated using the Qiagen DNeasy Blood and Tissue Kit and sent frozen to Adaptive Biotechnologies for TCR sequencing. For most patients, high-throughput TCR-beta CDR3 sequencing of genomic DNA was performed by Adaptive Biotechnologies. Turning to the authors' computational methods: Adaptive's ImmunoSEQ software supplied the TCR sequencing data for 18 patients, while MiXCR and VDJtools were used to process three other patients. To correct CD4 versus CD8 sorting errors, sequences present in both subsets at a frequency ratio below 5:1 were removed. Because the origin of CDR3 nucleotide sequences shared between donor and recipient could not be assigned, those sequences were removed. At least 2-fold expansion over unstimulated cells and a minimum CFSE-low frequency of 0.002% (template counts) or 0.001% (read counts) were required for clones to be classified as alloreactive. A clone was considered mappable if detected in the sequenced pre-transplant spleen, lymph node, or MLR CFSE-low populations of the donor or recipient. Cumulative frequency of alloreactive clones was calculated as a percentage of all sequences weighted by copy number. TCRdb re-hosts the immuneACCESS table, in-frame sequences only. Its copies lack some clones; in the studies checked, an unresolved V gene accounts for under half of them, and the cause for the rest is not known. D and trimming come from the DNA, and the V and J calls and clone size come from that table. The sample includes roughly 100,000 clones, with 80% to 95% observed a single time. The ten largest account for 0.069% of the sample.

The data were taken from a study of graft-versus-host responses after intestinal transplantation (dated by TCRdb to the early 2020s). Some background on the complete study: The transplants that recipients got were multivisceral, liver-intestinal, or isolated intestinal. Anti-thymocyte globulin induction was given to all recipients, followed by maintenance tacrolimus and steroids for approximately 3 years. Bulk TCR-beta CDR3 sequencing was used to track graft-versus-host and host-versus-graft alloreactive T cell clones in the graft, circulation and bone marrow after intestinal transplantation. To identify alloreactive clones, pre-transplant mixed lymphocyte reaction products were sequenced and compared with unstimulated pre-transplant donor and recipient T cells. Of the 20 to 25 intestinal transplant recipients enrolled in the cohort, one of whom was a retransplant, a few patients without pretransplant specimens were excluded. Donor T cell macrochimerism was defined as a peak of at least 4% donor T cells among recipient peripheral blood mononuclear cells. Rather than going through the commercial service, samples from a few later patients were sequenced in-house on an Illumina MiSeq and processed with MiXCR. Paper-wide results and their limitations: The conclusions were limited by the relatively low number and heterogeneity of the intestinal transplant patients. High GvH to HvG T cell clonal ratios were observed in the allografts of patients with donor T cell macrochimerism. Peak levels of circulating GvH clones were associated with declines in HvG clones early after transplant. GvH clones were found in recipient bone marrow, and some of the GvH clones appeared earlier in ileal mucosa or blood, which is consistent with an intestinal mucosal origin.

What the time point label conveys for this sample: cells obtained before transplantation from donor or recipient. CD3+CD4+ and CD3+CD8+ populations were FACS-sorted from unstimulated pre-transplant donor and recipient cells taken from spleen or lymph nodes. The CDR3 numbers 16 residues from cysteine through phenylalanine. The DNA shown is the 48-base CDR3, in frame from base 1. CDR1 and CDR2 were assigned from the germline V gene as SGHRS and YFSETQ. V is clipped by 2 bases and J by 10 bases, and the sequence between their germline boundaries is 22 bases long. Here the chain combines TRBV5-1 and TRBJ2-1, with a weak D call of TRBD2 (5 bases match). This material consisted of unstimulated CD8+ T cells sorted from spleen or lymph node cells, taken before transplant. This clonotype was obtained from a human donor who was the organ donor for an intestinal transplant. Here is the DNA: TGCGCCAGCAGCTTATTTCAGACTACCAACGGTGGCGAGCAGTTCTTC. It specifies CASSLFQTTNGGEQFF.